Listed below are T cell receptor beta chains from one sample, sequenced in a study of blood T cells in healthy people across ages. TCRdb processed the 5' RACE reads anew with MiXCR; each CDR3 protein has one entry. The sample holds about 770,000 distinct CDR3 sequences, 40% to 50% seen once. Sequences were obtained from blood. The receptors stem from a man in his sixties in good health. Both conserved end residues are part of each CDR3. A D gene is named only where the DNA matches it firmly. Part of the rows lack a size; the others show once, few, many or a class for expanded clones.

TRBJ2-5,-,-,TRBV7-9,CASSHTGRQETQYF,TGTGCCAGCAGCCACACAGGTCGACAAGAGACCCAGTACTTC
TRBJ2-3,TRBD2,-,TRBV12-3/TRBV12-4,CASSLTSGSQHTQYF,TGTGCCAGCAGTCTGACTAGCGGATCCCAGCATACGCAGTATTTT
TRBJ2-3,-,-,TRBV15,CATSRDQADTQYF,TGTGCCACCAGCAGAGATCAGGCAGATACGCAGTATTTT
TRBJ2-7,TRBD1,-,TRBV5-5,CASSSEGQGAYEQYF,TGTGCCAGCAGCTCCGAGGGACAGGGGGCCTACGAGCAGTACTTC
TRBJ2-1,-,few,TRBV20-1,CSARDQPRVREQFF,TGCAGTGCTAGAGATCAACCCCGGGTGCGGGAGCAGTTCTTC
TRBJ2-5,TRBD2,few,TRBV4-3,CASSQELSLGERGGETQYF,TGCGCCAGCAGCCAAGAACTCAGTCTAGGGGAGCGGGGCGGAGAGACCCAGTACTTC
TRBJ2-5,-,-,TRBV28,CASTPWAGQETQYF,TGTGCCAGCACCCCTTGGGCAGGACAAGAGACCCAGTACTTC
TRBJ2-5,-,-,TRBV7-2,CASSLAGGGFPPPAETQYF,TGTGCCAGCAGCTTAGCGGGGGGCGGATTCCCCCCTCCAGCGGAGACCCAGTACTTC
TRBJ2-7,-,many,TRBV10-3,CAISEFPPGTDGYEQYF,TGTGCCATCAGTGAGTTCCCCCCGGGGACGGACGGATACGAGCAGTACTTC
TRBJ2-1,-,few,TRBV12-3/TRBV12-4,CASSPGPGRINEQFF,TGTGCCAGCAGCCCCGGGCCAGGGAGAATCAATGAGCAGTTCTTC
TRBJ1-2,TRBD1,-,TRBV9,CASSPRWDSSLYGYTF,TGTGCCAGCAGCCCGAGGTGGGACAGCTCTCTCTATGGCTACACCTTC
TRBJ1-2,-,many,TRBV11-2,CASSLSPYRASGGYTF,TGTGCCAGCAGCTTGAGTCCCTACAGGGCCTCGGGTGGCTACACCTTC
TRBJ1-4,-,few,TRBV29-1,CSARSGGGMYKEKLFF,TGCAGCGCTCGATCGGGGGGTGGAATGTATAAAGAAAAACTGTTTTTT
TRBJ2-7,-,-,TRBV2,CASSVRTDSYEQYF,TGTGCCAGCAGTGTCCGGACAGATTCCTACGAGCAGTACTTC
TRBJ1-2,TRBD1,-,TRBV20-1,CSAEEDRAGYGYTF,TGCAGTGCTGAGGAGGACAGGGCGGGATATGGCTACACCTTC
TRBJ2-5,TRBD2,-,TRBV6-1,CASSEGLAGYRETQYF,TGTGCCAGCAGTGAAGGTCTAGCGGGGTATAGAGAGACCCAGTACTTC
TRBJ2-1,TRBD2,-,TRBV6-1,CASSVERGGEFF,TGTGCCAGCAGTGTCGAGCGGGGGGGCGAGTTCTTC
TRBJ2-1,-,-,TRBV18,CASSPPTGQQFF,TGTGCCAGCTCACCACCTACAGGGCAGCAGTTCTTC
TRBJ1-2,-,-,TRBV6-5,CASSYSKGFGYTF,TGTGCCAGCAGTTACTCGAAGGGGTTCGGCTACACCTTC
TRBJ2-1,TRBD1,few,TRBV7-9,CASSEGQGAKSEQFF,TGTGCCAGCAGCGAAGGACAGGGGGCAAAGAGTGAGCAGTTCTTC
TRBJ2-3,-,-,TRBV9,CASSAGTADTQYF,TGTGCCAGCAGCGCCGGGACGGCAGATACGCAGTATTTT
TRBJ1-2,-,-,TRBV27,CASSFRERDGYTF,TGTGCCAGCAGTTTCAGGGAGAGAGATGGCTACACCTTC
TRBJ1-2,TRBD1,few,TRBV20-1,CSLRDRSNYGYTF,TGCAGCTTACGGGACAGAAGTAACTATGGCTACACCTTC
TRBJ2-7,-,-,TRBV7-9,CASSRGETATYEQYF,TGTGCCAGCAGCCGAGGGGAGACAGCGACCTACGAGCAGTACTTC
TRBJ2-4,-,few,TRBV28,CASSTPGLKNIQYF,TGTGCCAGCAGCACACCCGGCCTTAAAAACATTCAGTACTTC
TRBJ1-6,-,few,TRBV7-8,CASSLDEGVGPLHF,TGTGCCAGCAGCCTCGACGAGGGGGTCGGACCCCTCCACTTT
TRBJ1-1,-,few,TRBV12-3/TRBV12-4,CASSFRQGYTEAFF,TGTGCCAGCAGTTTTAGGCAGGGGTACACTGAAGCTTTCTTT
TRBJ2-2,-,few,TRBV11-2,CASSFGQKNTGELFF,TGTGCCAGCAGCTTCGGACAGAAGAACACCGGGGAGCTGTTTTTT
TRBJ2-1,TRBD2,-,TRBV7-2,CASSFERGDYTEQFF,TGTGCCAGCAGCTTTGAGCGGGGGGACTACACTGAGCAGTTCTTC
TRBJ2-5,TRBD1,-,TRBV7-2,CASRGQEGKTQYF,TGTGCCAGCAGGGGACAGGAGGGGAAGACCCAGTACTTC
TRBJ2-7,-,-,TRBV6-6,CASSSRLVEQYF,TGTGCCAGCAGTTCACGCTTGGTAGAGCAGTACTTC
TRBJ1-1,-,-,TRBV6-5,CASSYSGGREAFF,TGTGCCAGCAGTTACTCGGGCGGACGAGAAGCTTTCTTT
TRBJ2-7,TRBD2,few,TRBV20-1,CSVPRGGGAYEQYF,TGCAGTGTCCCGAGGGGCGGGGGGGCCTACGAGCAGTACTTC
TRBJ2-7,-,few,TRBV13,CASSSRGRGGYEQYF,TGTGCCAGCAGCTCCAGAGGCAGGGGGGGCTACGAGCAGTACTTC
TRBJ2-7,-,-,TRBV6-4,CASSEYPGAYEQYF,TGTGCCAGCAGTGAATATCCAGGGGCGTACGAGCAGTACTTC
TRBJ2-3,TRBD1,-,TRBV4-1,CASSQDGGQGESTDTQYF,TGCGCCAGCAGCCAAGATGGCGGACAGGGGGAAAGCACAGATACGCAGTATTTT
TRBJ2-3,-,few,TRBV6-5,CASSYRGGGRTDTQYF,TGTGCCAGCAGTTACCGGGGTGGGGGGCGGACGGATACGCAGTATTTT
TRBJ2-7,TRBD1,-,TRBV6-6,CASRGTGGHYEQYF,TGTGCCAGCAGGGGGACAGGGGGCCATTACGAGCAGTACTTC
TRBJ2-3,TRBD1,few,TRBV7-8,CASSLVGQRTDTQYF,TGTGCCAGCAGCCTAGTGGGACAGCGCACAGATACGCAGTATTTT
TRBJ2-1,-,-,TRBV6-2/TRBV6-3,CASSHHRGAGSEQFF,TGTGCCAGCAGTCACCATCGGGGGGCGGGAAGTGAGCAGTTCTTC
TRBJ1-1,-,-,TRBV7-3,CASSLLVGEGRNTEAFF,TGTGCCAGCAGCTTATTGGTCGGGGAGGGGAGGAACACTGAAGCTTTCTTT
TRBJ2-5,-,-,TRBV7-2,CASSLQSPPSEQYF,TGTGCCAGCAGCTTACAATCCCCCCCCAGTGAGCAGTACTTC
TRBJ1-5,-,once,TRBV12-3/TRBV12-4,CTSKPGGNQPQHF,TGTACCAGCAAGCCAGGGGGCAATCAGCCCCAGCATTTT
TRBJ1-4,TRBD1,few,TRBV13,CASSGGLGEKLFF,TGTGCCAGCTCAGGGGGTCTCGGTGAAAAACTGTTTTTT
TRBJ2-5,-,-,TRBV3-1,CASSQLGAGETQYF,TGTGCCAGCAGCCAACTGGGGGCTGGAGAGACCCAGTACTTC
TRBJ2-3,TRBD2,-,TRBV29-1,CSSRASGAGGTQYF,TGCAGCTCGCGGGCTAGCGGGGCTGGGGGTACGCAGTATTTT
TRBJ2-7,-,-,TRBV5-6,CASSSAVREPYEQYF,TGTGCCAGCAGCTCGGCGGTCAGGGAACCCTACGAGCAGTACTTC
TRBJ2-3,-,many,TRBV12-3/TRBV12-4,CASSLGAGTDTQYF,TGTGCCAGCAGTTTGGGGGCGGGCACAGATACGCAGTATTTT
TRBJ1-2,-,-,TRBV25-1,CASSQTGRSYGYTF,TGTGCCAGCAGTCAAACCGGGAGGAGCTATGGCTACACCTTC
TRBJ2-1,TRBD2,-,TRBV25-1,CASSDIAGDPYNEQFF,TGTGCCAGCAGTGATATAGCGGGGGACCCCTACAATGAGCAGTTCTTC
TRBJ1-1,-,few,TRBV20-1,CSVPAVLAFF,TGCAGTGTTCCAGCCGTGCTGGCTTTCTTT
TRBJ2-6,TRBD1,-,TRBV7-6,CASSLNQGAGANVLTF,TGTGCCAGCAGCTTAAACCAGGGGGCTGGGGCCAACGTCCTGACTTTC
TRBJ2-1,TRBD2,-,TRBV9,CASSVAGGGHLGYEQFF,TGTGCCAGCAGCGTAGCTGGCGGGGGGCACCTCGGGTATGAGCAGTTCTTC
TRBJ1-4,-,-,TRBV18,CASSARGLGNEKLFF,TGTGCCAGCTCAGCCCGGGGACTCGGTAATGAAAAACTGTTTTTT
TRBJ2-5,-,few,TRBV5-4,CASSLPGKQETQYF,TGTGCCAGCAGCTTGCCGGGAAAGCAAGAGACCCAGTACTTC
TRBJ2-2,-,-,TRBV7-2,CASSPTLFSAGELFF,TGTGCCAGCAGCCCGACCCTCTTTAGTGCCGGGGAGCTGTTTTTT
TRBJ1-5,TRBD1,few,TRBV12-3/TRBV12-4,CASSQDRASQPQHF,TGTGCCAGCAGCCAGGACAGGGCTAGTCAGCCCCAGCATTTT
TRBJ2-7,-,once,TRBV12-3/TRBV12-4,CASVQGHEQYF,TGTGCCAGCGTGCAGGGCCACGAGCAGTACTTC